This entry lists 24 T cell receptor beta chains sequenced from one sample in a study of blood T cells in healthy people across ages. With a J-beta primer mix and a sample-barcoded 5' primer, a second PCR ran roughly 6 to 11 cycles. TCRdb used MiXCR to reprocess the 5' RACE reads, holding one entry per CDR3 protein. This table has about 630,000 distinct CDR3 sequences, around a fifth appearing once. Sequencing was carried out using blood. These TCRs come from an older man in good health.

This clonotype came up a few times. The V and J genes are TRBV20-1 and TRBJ2-1; D is undetermined. Trimming took 0 bases from V and 9 from J, leaving 12 bases between them. Germline CDR1 is DFQATT and CDR2 is SNEGSKA (reference sequence). This CDR3 has 13 residues. The chain's CDR3 is CSARDQARTEQFF. CDR3 in DNA: TGCAGTGCTAGAGATCAGGCACGAACTGAGCAGTTCTTC.

This clonotype was seen more than once but under ten times. The chain combines TRBV27 with TRBJ2-5, with 10 bases matching TRBD2. The V gene end was trimmed by 2 bases and the J gene end by 4 bases; junction bases not matched to a gene: 7. CDR1 and CDR2 (germline): MNHEY, SMNVEV (reference sequence). The CDR3 consists of 16 residues. The CDR3 coding sequence is TGTGCCAGCAGTTTAAGGTCTAGCGGGAGCGCAGAGACCCAGTACTTC. The encoded protein is CASSLRSSGSAETQYF.

V is TRBV13 and J is TRBJ2-7, with TRBD2 matching 9 bases. This CDR3 comprises 17 residues. Unmatched junction bases numbered 8, after V lost 2 bases and J lost 0 bases. The germline CDR1 and CDR2 sequences are PRHDT and FYEKMQ (reference sequence). In nucleotides, the CDR3 is TGTGCCAGCAGCTTAAGAGGGCTAGCGGGGAGCTCCTACGAGCAGTACTTC. This encodes CASSLRGLAGSSYEQYF.

Here the CDR3 reads CASSLVGYYQYF. The CDR3 nucleotides are TGTGCCAGCAGCTTAGTCGGGTACTACCAGTACTTC. This rearrangement joins TRBV11-2 to TRBJ2-7; D is unresolved. Trimming took 1 base from V and 10 from J, leaving 11 bases between them. CDR1 SGHAT and CDR2 FQNNGV come from the germline V gene. This CDR3 spans 12 amino acids.

This clonotype was picked up a small number of times. The chain is built from TRBV6-2 or TRBV6-3 and TRBJ2-1, with D perhaps TRBD2 (5 bases). In germline, CDR1 is MNHEY, CDR2 SVGEGT. CDR3 length: 13 amino acids. V dropped 6 bases and J dropped 4 bases, with 10 bases sitting between them. The CDR3 loop reads CASRTSSYNEQFF. DNA for the CDR3: TGTGCCAGCAGAACTAGTTCGTACAATGAGCAGTTCTTC.

This sequence joins TRBV5-1 and TRBJ2-3; D remains ambiguous. Germline loops: CDR1 SGHRS, CDR2 YFSETQ. V gave up 0 bases and J gave up 8 bases, with 10 bases separating them. The CDR3 sequence is 13 residues long. DNA of the CDR3: TGCGCCAGCAGCTTGGAAGGATTCGCTACGCAGTATTTT. Translated, it gives CASSLEGFATQYF.

The rearrangement uses TRBV28 and TRBJ2-1; no reliable D call. The end of the DNA fits TRBJ2-7 better, so the J call may be wrong. Germline V lookup: CDR1 MDHEN, CDR2 SYDVKM. This CDR3 is 14 amino acids long. The DNA of the CDR3 is TGTGCCAGCAGTATACCACAGATCTCCTACGAGCAGTACTTC. Translating it yields CASSIPQISYEQYF.

This clonotype was counted a few times. V usage is TRBV5-1 and J usage is TRBJ2-5; either TRBD1 or TRBD2 may supply D (5 bases each). Germline values: CDR1 SGHRS, CDR2 YFSETQ. The length of the CDR3 is 15 residues. Trimming stripped 0 bases from V and 5 bases from J, with 14 bases between. CDR3 DNA sequence: TGCGCCAGCAGCTTGGCCGGGACCAAACGGGAGACCCAGTACTTC. Encoded protein: CASSLAGTKRETQYF.

Comment on this clonotype: At one end, the junction sequence differs from germline, possibly due to a read error. V is TRBV7-7 and J is TRBJ2-5; 10 nucleotides align to TRBD2. Germline values: CDR1 SSHAT, CDR2 FNYEAQ (reference sequence). This CDR3 region has 14 residues. The CDR3 region has the DNA TGTGCTAGCAGCGCACTAGCGGGACAAGAGACCCAGTACTTC. Its translation: CASSALAGQETQYF.

This clonotype was detected many times. The J gene is TRBJ2-5, the V gene TRBV20-1; 9 bases are a match to TRBD2. This CDR3 is built from 13 residues. Losses at the gene ends were 3 bases for V and 2 bases for J; bases not matched to a gene: 1. The germline V gene has CDR1 DFQATT and CDR2 SNEGSKA (reference sequence). The CDR3 region is CSARTSGQETQYF. In nucleotides, the CDR3 is TGCAGTGCTAGGACTAGCGGACAAGAGACCCAGTACTTC.

CDR3 protein: CASSAGQDATQYF. The CDR3 coding sequence is TGTGCCAGCAGCGCAGGACAAGATGCGACCCAGTACTTC. This rearrangement joins TRBV9 to TRBJ2-5; the D gene is possibly TRBD1 (5 bases). This CDR3 comprises 13 residues. Trimming removed 3 bases at V and 7 bases at J, with 13 bases between. Germline V gives CDR1 SGDLS, CDR2 YYNGEE.

This clonotype has a handful of counts. The chain uses TRBV16 and TRBJ1-5, with a weak D call TRBD1 (5 bases). With 2 bases removed from V and 2 bases from J, the gap between germline ends came to 16 bases. The CDR3 is made up of 17 amino acids. Germline V gives CDR1 KGHSY, CDR2 FQNENV. Written as DNA, the CDR3 is TGTGCCAGCAGCCAAGGCGTGGTAGGGGATGGCAATCAGCCCCAGCATTTT. Translating it yields CASSQGVVGDGNQPQHF.

This clonotype was picked up a small number of times. The chain uses TRBV10-3 and TRBJ2-6; no reliable D call. V lost 3 bases and J lost 0, with 9 bases in between. The germline gives CDR1 ENHRY, CDR2 SYGVKD. The CDR3 totals 16 residues. CDR3 sequence (DNA): TGTGCCATCAGTGAAAATTATCCCTCTGGGGCCAACGTCCTGACTTTC. It is translated as CAISENYPSGANVLTF.

In its sample, this clonotype was seen a few times. The chain employs TRBV2 and TRBJ1-5; D is uncertain. The CDR3 sequence is 13 residues long. Germline V CDR1 and CDR2: SNHLY, FYNNEI. V was trimmed by 2 bases and J by 7 bases, leaving 9 bases between them. The CDR3: CASSEQADQPQHF. CDR3 DNA: TGTGCCAGCAGTGAACAGGCTGACCAGCCCCAGCATTTT.

This chain links TRBV21-1 with TRBJ2-5; the D call of TRBD2 is as the table states it, not checked on the DNA. The end of the DNA aligns better with TRBJ2-1, so the J call may be wrong. TRBV21-1 corresponds to a pseudogene. CDR3 length equals 17 residues. The CDR3 DNA reads as TGTGCCAGCAGCAAAGCAATAGCGGGAGAGAGGTATTGTGAGCAGTTCTTC. This codes for CASSKAIAGERYCEQFF.

The rearrangement joins TRBV7-9 to TRBJ1-4; 8 nucleotides match TRBD1. Germline V gene lookup returns CDR1 SEHNR and CDR2 FQNEAQ (reference sequence). The V and J ends lost 9 bases and 7 bases, in that order; junction bases with no gene match: 4. This CDR3 region has 12 residues. CDR3 nucleotide sequence: TGTGCCAGTGACAGGGGCGGTGAAAAACTGTTTTTT. Translating it yields CASDRGGEKLFF.

The genes are TRBV5-1 and TRBJ2-1, with 7 bases aligning to TRBD1. The CDR3 runs 15 residues. From germline, CDR1 is SGHRS and CDR2 YFSETQ. The V segment lost 4 bases and the J segment 2 bases; nucleotides outside the gene matches: 6. CDR3 sequence (DNA): TGCGCCAGCAGCGGGACGACAGGGACCTACAATGAGCAGTTCTTC. Translation gives CASSGTTGTYNEQFF. Together with reference TRBV5-1 and TRBJ2-1, the CDR3 gives the full variable domain: KAGVTQTPRYLIKTRGQQVTLSCSPISGHRSVSWYQQTPGQGLQFLFEYFSETQRNKGNFPGRFSGRQFSNSRSEMNVSTLELGDSALYLCASSGTTGTYNEQFFGPGTRLTVL.

The sample holds many counts of this clonotype. The V gene is TRBV29-1, the J gene TRBJ2-1; maybe TRBD1 (8 bases). The CDR3 sequence is 13 residues long. V lost 2 bases to trimming and J lost 12 bases, with 17 bases between them. Germline lookup yields CDR1 SQVTM and CDR2 ANQGSEA. The CDR3 DNA sequence: TGCAGCGTTGAACCAAGCGGGACAGGTGTGCAGTTCTTC. Protein product: CSVEPSGTGVQFF.

The chain recombines TRBV7-2 with TRBJ2-3; 9 nucleotides agree with TRBD2. The CDR3 consists of 14 residues. Germline V gives CDR1 SGHTA, CDR2 FQGNSA. V shed 3 bases, J shed 6 bases, and the junction held 4 bases outside the gene matches. The CDR3 region is CASSLATSGDTQYF. Here the CDR3 DNA reads TGTGCCAGCAGCTTGGCTACTAGCGGGGATACGCAGTATTTT.

There are a few counts of this clonotype. This chain uses TRBV10-3 with TRBJ1-5; possible D gene TRBD1, 5 bases. CDR1 is ENHRY, CDR2 SYGVKD, per germline. The CDR3 sequence is 14 residues long. Trimming pared 2 bases from V and 2 bases from J, leaving 7 bases between. CDR3 nucleotide sequence: TGTGCCATCAGTGAGCTAGGGGGCAATCAGCCCCAGCATTTT. Encoded protein: CAISELGGNQPQHF.

On this clonotype itself: The missing conserved phenylalanine or tryptophan at the end of this CDR3 makes a read error likely. The chain links TRBV27 to TRBJ1-1; D call uncertain. The germline CDR1 and CDR2 sequences are MNHEY and SMNVEV (reference sequence). V was pared by 6 bases and J by 5 bases, with 13 bases between. The CDR3 totals 13 residues. CDR3 nucleotide sequence: TGTGCCAGCAGCTCAAAACCGGGGACTGAAGCTTTCCTT. Translated, it gives CASSSKPGTEAFL.

The chain recombines TRBV10-2 with TRBJ2-5, with 8 nucleotides matching TRBD1. Germline V gives CDR1 WSHSY, CDR2 SAAADI. V was pared by 6 bases and J by 5 bases, with 5 bases of the junction left unmatched. This CDR3 region has 13 residues. The CDR3 sequence is CASRFDRGETQYF. The CDR3 bases are TGCGCCAGCAGATTTGACAGGGGCGAGACCCAGTACTTC.

J is TRBJ2-1 and V is TRBV3-1, with no clear D. Germline V gene lookup returns CDR1 LGHDT and CDR2 YNNKEL (reference sequence). The CDR3 runs to 15 residues. Trimming removed 2 bases at V and 9 bases at J, with 17 bases between. In nucleotides, the CDR3 is TGTGCCAGCAGCCAATTCGAGACTGTTTTTGGTGAGCAGTTCTTC. It is translated as CASSQFETVFGEQFF.

At least ten counts were recorded for this clonotype. The rearrangement joins TRBV7-2 to TRBJ2-6; D is undetermined. The germline CDR1 and CDR2 sequences are SGHTA and FQGNSA. The CDR3 runs 14 residues. The ends were cut back, 5 bases at V and 0 bases at J, with 5 bases in the middle. The CDR3 region has the DNA TGTGCCAGCAGCCAAGCCTCTGGGGCCAACGTCCTGACTTTC. Protein: CASSQASGANVLTF.